This section outlines one TCR beta chain sequence together with its context. It lacks a known antigen. Per-base qualities were not stored, and no clone one base away is much larger. The same CDR3 can be traced to other DNA sequences in this sample. The data originate from a study of beta chain features in type 1 diabetes (dated by TCRdb to the late 2010s). Regarding the study in general: No differences in mean age, gender distribution, total cell number or subset yield were found between patients and healthy donors. Across all samples, about 110 million sorted cells were examined, and cell number per subset correlated strongly with RNA yield. In the study, TCRB repertoires of sorted circulating CD4+ T cell subsets from recently diagnosed type 1 diabetes patients were compared with those of matched healthy donors. Regulatory and stem cell-like memory subsets were obtained from only 8 patients and roughly eight healthy donors, while naive and central memory subsets were obtained from all 30 or so donors.

The entire isolated RNA was reverse transcribed using the High Capacity cDNA Reverse Transcription Kit, and thus expressed TCRB transcripts were sequenced. Deep immunoSEQ sequencing was performed on naive, central memory and regulatory T cell samples, with an average of roughly 3.5 million total reads per sample. After sorted cells were lysed in RLT buffer, RNA was extracted with DNase-treated RNeasy Micro or Mini kits, with the choice depending on cell number. Each cell subset was processed separately to prevent cross-contamination, with patient and healthy donor samples processed together. Using the immunoSEQ multiplex PCR, TCRB sequences were amplified from cDNA into 87-bp fragments spanning the CDR3 region. Sequencing of the amplicons was done on the Illumina HiSeq platform. The authors' analysis ran thus. PCR bias was computationally corrected using synthetic template baselines, reads within Hamming distance 2 were collapsed, and singletons that could not be merged were discarded. Reads were aligned against IMGT to assign V, D and J genes, CDR3 length and insertions or deletions at six rearrangement sites. Within each subset, clonotype counts were normalized to sorted cell number, after which true diversity and Gini coefficients were computed with the tcR R package. Repertoire sharing was quantified using the overlap coefficient calculated on TCRB nucleotide sequences. Out-of-frame TCRB sequences from naive cells were analyzed as a proxy for the pre-selection repertoire. TCRdb re-hosts the immuneACCESS table, in-frame sequences only. Its copies lack some clones; in the studies checked, an unresolved V gene accounts for under half of them, and the cause for the rest is not known. V and J calls and clone size are given by that table; D and trimming were obtained from the DNA. This sample lists about 140,000 clones; about 10% were detected once. 1.3% of the sample belongs to the ten largest clones.

From each donor, a single peripheral blood sample of 100 to 150 mL on average was drawn into heparinised tubes. Using a panel that included CD45RO, CCR7, CD25, CD127, CD95 and CD27, naive, central memory, regulatory and stem cell-like memory CD4+ T cells were sorted on a BD FACSAria II. A purity above 95% was achieved for all sorted populations. PBMCs were isolated right away by Lymphoprep density gradient centrifugation and were stained directly, without culture. Samples were stained and sorted in pairs, with one healthy donor and one patient per experiment, so that batch effects were minimized. The germline V gene sets CDR1 to KGHSH and CDR2 to LQKENI. V lost 3 bases and J lost 2 bases; the stretch between them is 7 bases long. The CDR3 runs 13 amino acids, cysteine and phenylalanine included. Left in the record is the CDR3 DNA by itself, 39 bases read in frame from the first base. Paper-wide results and their limitations: Because cDNA rather than genomic DNA was sequenced, highly expressing activated cells could have been over-represented, although no difference in activation and CD3 levels was found between groups. A moderate but significant shortening of TCRB CDR3 length was observed in type 1 diabetes patients in all four CD4+ subsets. Naive, central memory and regulatory TCRB repertoires appeared more similar among patients than among healthy donors. Shorter templates might be favored by PCR, yet because patient and control samples were amplified and corrected together, any such skew would affect both groups equally. Because small numbers of individuals were included in the HLA sub-analyses, any influence of HLA type on TCRB rearrangement was left unresolved. Fewer insertions and more nucleotide deletions at VDJ recombination sites were observed in patients with type 1 diabetes, implying thymic rearrangement abnormalities.

The source material was naive CD4+ T cells from blood. According to the study, the label for this sample's cell subset or site signals: true naive CD4+ T cells. Rearrangement joined TRBV18 to TRBJ2-5; a tentative D call is TRBD1 (6 bases match). The TCR was taken from a man aged 18 to 29 in good health. In nucleotide form, the sequence is TGTGCCAGCTCACCCGGACAGCAAGAGACCCAGTACTTC. This encodes CASSPGQQETQYF. Extended through the reference TRBV18 and TRBJ2-5 proteins, this CDR3 yields the full variable domain: NAGVMQNPRHLVRRRGQEARLRCSPMKGHSHVYWYRQLPEEGLKFMVYLQKENIIDESGMPKERFSAEFPKEGPSILRIQQVVRGDSAAYFCASSPGQQETQYFGPGTRLLVL.